Shown below are 15 T cell receptor beta chains from a single sample sequenced in a study of CD4 T cells in relation to SARS-CoV-2 and coronaviruses. For these receptors, no antigen is known. This table comes from immunoSEQ multiplex PCR, and its TCRdb copy is limited to in-frame clones, with some not included. The data contain 38,000 or so clones, over 70% of them singletons. Sequenced input: memory CD4+ T cells from PBMCs, cultured in vitro. These receptors all stem from an adult with COVID-19.

By proportion, this clone is medium-sized. The genes are TRBV14 and TRBJ1-5; weak D call: TRBD1 (6 bases). The CDR3 loop spans 14 amino acids. The ends were cut back, 4 bases at V and 9 bases at J, with 16 bases in the middle. Germline lookup yields CDR1 SGHDN and CDR2 FVKESK. CDR3 DNA: TGTGCCAGCAGCCTCGGAGTAGGGGGAGCGCCCCAGCATTTT. Encoded protein: CASSLGVGGAPQHF.

This chain uses TRBV13 with TRBJ2-7; possible D gene TRBD1, 6 bases. Looked up from germline, CDR1 is PRHDT and CDR2 is FYEKMQ (reference sequence). V was shortened by 5 bases and J by 6 bases, with 14 bases between the two germline ends. This CDR3 comprises 13 residues. As DNA, the CDR3 is TGTGCCAGCAGCGCGCAGGGGAGTGCCGAGCAGTACTTC. This gives the protein CASSAQGSAEQYF. Full variable domain (rest looked up from reference TRBV13 and TRBJ2-7): AAGVIQSPRHLIKEKRETATLKCYPIPRHDTVYWYQQGPGQDPQFLISFYEKMQSDKGSIPDRFSAQQFSDYHSELNMSSLELGDSALYFCASSAQGSAEQYFGPGTRLTVT.

The chain employs TRBV11-1 and TRBJ2-5, with no clear D. Germline V gene sequence: CDR1 SGHAT, CDR2 FQDESV (reference sequence). V was shortened by 5 bases and J by 4 bases, with 5 bases between the two germline ends. The CDR3 contains 11 residues. CDR3 protein: CASSQRETQYF. The CDR3 coding sequence is TGTGCCAGCAGCCAAAGAGAGACCCAGTACTTC.

The chain links TRBV5-4 to TRBJ2-3; the match to TRBD2 covers 8 bases. The CDR3 covers 15 residues. V was clipped by 3 bases and J by 5 bases; unmatched bases: 8. The germline V gene encodes CDR1 SGHNT and CDR2 YYREEE (reference sequence). The CDR3 region has the DNA TGTGCCAGCAGCTCTACGAGCGGGAGTAGAGATACGCAGTATTTT. It is translated as CASSSTSGSRDTQYF.

This chain uses TRBV6-6 with TRBJ2-7, with D unresolved. Trimming shortened V by 6 bases and J by 0 bases, and 6 bases separated the two germline ends. Germline assignment: CDR1 MNHNY and CDR2 SVGAGI (reference sequence). This CDR3 is 12 amino acids long. Here the CDR3 DNA reads TGTGCCAGCAGCCCGGGCTCCTACGAGCAGTACTTC. Translated: CASSPGSYEQYF.

The CDR3 DNA reads as TGTGCCAGCTCACCATCCAACACCGGGGAGCTGTTTTTT. Translating it yields CASSPSNTGELFF. The rearrangement links TRBV18 to TRBJ2-2; no definite D call. The CDR3 totals 13 residues. Trimming cost V 2 bases and J 2 bases, with 3 bases left between them. The germline V gene encodes CDR1 KGHSH and CDR2 LQKENI.

V gene TRBV5-6 combines with J gene TRBJ2-5; the D gene could be TRBD1 or TRBD2 (5 bases each). Germline V gene lookup returns CDR1 SGHDT and CDR2 YYEEEE. CDR3 length equals 13 residues. The V gene lost 4 bases and the J gene lost 2 bases, with 9 bases spanning the gap. CDR3: CASSAWGQETQYF. The CDR3 region has the DNA TGTGCCAGCAGCGCCTGGGGGCAAGAGACCCAGTACTTC.

This clone was seen a handful of times. The CDR3 loop reads CASSDRSTDTQYF. DNA of the CDR3: TGTGCCAGTAGCGATCGGAGCACAGATACGCAGTATTTT. This rearrangement joins TRBV19 to TRBJ2-3; no definite D call. The CDR3 runs to 13 residues. V lost 6 bases and J 0 bases, leaving 7 bases between the germline ends. Germline CDR1 reads LNHDA; CDR2 reads SQIVND (reference sequence).

The chain links TRBV25-1 to TRBJ1-5, with D unclear. V lost 0 bases and J lost 1, with 4 bases in between. Germline-derived CDR1 and CDR2 are MGHDK and SYGVNS. The CDR3 is 14 residues long. CDR3 sequence (DNA): TGTGCCAGCAGTGAATATCTCAGCAATCAGCCCCAGCATTTT. This gives the protein CASSEYLSNQPQHF.

The V gene is TRBV6-5, the J gene TRBJ2-7; 12 nucleotides match TRBD2. The germline CDR1 and CDR2 sequences are MNHEY and SVGAGI. The junction had 6 bases not matched to a gene; V was cut back by 5 bases and J by 7 bases. This CDR3 has 14 amino acids. CDR3 DNA: TGTGCCAGCAGTAAGACTAGCGGGAGACTTGAGCAGTACTTC. Translation: CASSKTSGRLEQYF.

The chain is built from TRBV30 and TRBJ1-3, with a possible D match to TRBD1 (5 bases). Between the trimmed V and J ends, which lost 7 bases and 3 bases, there was a span of 7 bases. The CDR3 spans 11 residues. Germline loops: CDR1 GTSNPN, CDR2 SVGIG (reference sequence). This chain's CDR3 is CASQGGNTIYF. The CDR3 region has the DNA TGTGCCTCCCAGGGTGGAAACACCATATATTTT.

The rearrangement links TRBV30 to TRBJ2-1, with 9 bases that match TRBD2. CDR3 length: 14 residues. Germline V gene data show CDR1 as GTSNPN and CDR2 as SVGIG (reference sequence). After removal of 7 bases from V and 6 bases from J, the junction contained 10 bases not matched to a gene. CDR3 in amino acids: CASIAGVGANEQFF. CDR3 nucleotides: TGTGCCTCGATAGCGGGAGTGGGGGCCAATGAGCAGTTCTTC.

A few counts support this clone. The J gene is TRBJ1-6, the V gene TRBV7-2; the D is unclear. Germline V lookup: CDR1 SGHTA, CDR2 FQGNSA. This CDR3 has 13 residues. V was pared by 3 bases and J by 9 bases, with 9 bases between. CDR3 in amino acids: CASSFDSTSPLHF. The CDR3 DNA is TGTGCCAGCAGCTTTGATTCGACTTCACCCCTCCACTTT.

The genes are TRBV5-1 and TRBJ2-3; TRBD2 agrees at 11 bases. The CDR3 length is 15 residues. Germline V CDR1 and CDR2: SGHRS, YFSETQ. The J segment lost 4 bases and the V segment lost 1 base, leaving 2 bases of the junction unmatched. Here the CDR3 reads CASSLRLAGSDTQYF. CDR3 nucleotides: TGCGCCAGCAGCTTGAGACTAGCGGGGTCAGATACGCAGTATTTT.

V is TRBV28 and J is TRBJ2-5; 7 bases fit TRBD2. The CDR3 runs 16 residues. CDR1 is MDHEN and CDR2 is SYDVKM in the germline V gene. J was trimmed by 1 base and V by 3 bases; bases with no gene match: 8. CDR3 sequence: CASSLGIAGSQETQYF. The CDR3 DNA is TGTGCCAGCAGTTTGGGGATAGCGGGCTCCCAAGAGACCCAGTACTTC. The complete variable domain, with remaining parts taken from reference TRBV28 and TRBJ2-5, reads DVKVTQSSRYLVKRTGEKVFLECVQDMDHENMFWYRQDPGLGLRLIYFSYDVKMKEKGDIPEGYSVSREKKERFSLILESASTNQTSMYLCASSLGIAGSQETQYFGPGTRLLVL.